The clone carrying this TCR beta chain was detected many times. Its antigen is not identified. The data derive from a study of T cells in Graves' hyperthyroidism and ophthalmopathy. Study information: At the time of initial diagnosis and before any treatment, peripheral blood was collected.

What was amplified from RNA transcripts were TCR beta CDR3 regions. Researchers ran a first-round RT-PCR on the TCR CDR3 using the HTBI primer set. TCRdb re-called the multiplex PCR reads through MiXCR, storing one row per CDR3 protein. The repertoire holds about 590,000 distinct CDR3 sequences, with 15% to 17% as singletons. The CDR3 sequence is 11 residues long. CDR1 is MNHEY, CDR2 SMNVEV, per germline (reference sequence). Trimming took 4 bases from V and 2 from J, leaving 3 bases between them. The study's findings and limits: Model-based prediction identified ophthalmopathy a median about 6 months prior to its onset.

The definition of stable Graves' hyperthyroidism was no ophthalmopathy progression within 18 months. The material sequenced was blood. This rearrangement joins TRBV27 to TRBJ2-7; D is unclear. This sequence originates from a woman aged 25 to 39 with Graves' hyperthyroidism. CDR3 in amino acids: CASSSPYEQYF. The DNA of the CDR3 is TGTGCCAGCAGTTCGCCCTACGAGCAGTACTTC.